Each of the 27 T cell receptor beta chains below was sequenced from the same sample in a study of graft-versus-host responses after intestinal transplantation. Using immunoSEQ multiplex PCR, the repertoire was profiled, and TCRdb retains in-frame clones only, with some absent. The data hold 60,000 to 90,000 clones, with 90% observed a single time. Their recognized antigens are unknown. The sample was unstimulated CD8+ T cells sorted from spleen or lymph node cells, taken before intestinal transplant. These receptors all come from a human donor who received an intestinal transplant.

The chain uses TRBV4-1 and TRBJ1-1, with TRBD1 matching 10 bases. This CDR3 spans 15 amino acids. V dropped 5 bases and J dropped 5; count of bases not matched to a gene: 8. Germline values: CDR1 MGHRA, CDR2 YSYEKL. The CDR3 bases are TGCGCCAGCAGCACCGGACAGGGGGGGGGAACTGAAGCTTTCTTT. This gives the protein CASSTGQGGGTEAFF.

In DNA form, the CDR3 reads TGCGCCAGCAGCCAATTGGCAGGGGTCATCGGGGAAAAACTGTTTTTT. This encodes CASSQLAGVIGEKLFF. The chain recombines TRBV4-1 with TRBJ1-4; possible D gene TRBD1, 6 bases. V was cut by 2 bases and J by 8 bases, with 18 bases left in between. Per the germline V gene, CDR1 is MGHRA and CDR2 is YSYEKL. The CDR3 totals 16 residues.

The chain carries TRBV5-6 and TRBJ1-2; the match to TRBD1 covers 7 bases. The length of the CDR3 is 16 residues. The junction had 9 bases not matched to a gene; V was cut back by 2 bases and J by 2 bases. Germline CDR1 reads SGHDT; CDR2 reads YYEEEE. The CDR3 sequence: CASSFLSGQANYGYTF. CDR3 nucleotides: TGTGCCAGCAGCTTCCTCAGTGGACAGGCAAACTATGGCTACACCTTC.

This rearrangement joins TRBV2 to TRBJ2-1, with 10 positions matching TRBD2. With V trimmed by 6 bases and J by 0 bases, 11 bases remained unmatched. The germline V gene encodes CDR1 SNHLY and CDR2 FYNNEI. This CDR3 comprises 18 residues. In DNA, the CDR3 is TGTGCCAGCAGCCATAGCGGGGGGCCCTCGAGCTCCTACAATGAGCAGTTCTTC. This codes for CASSHSGGPSSSYNEQFF. Combining the CDR3 with reference TRBV2 and TRBJ2-1 gives the whole variable domain EPEVTQTPSHQVTQMGQEVILRCVPISNHLYFYWYRQILGQKVEFLVSFYNNEISEKSEIFDDQFSVERPDGSNFTLKIRSTKLEDSAMYFCASSHSGGPSSSYNEQFFGPGTRLTVL.

The chain couples TRBV7-9 to TRBJ2-1; weak D call: TRBD2 (5 bases). CDR3 size: 16 residues. Germline CDR1 is SEHNR and CDR2 is FQNEAQ (reference sequence). V lost 5 bases and J lost 0, with 14 bases in between. The CDR3 coding sequence is TGTGCCAGCAGCCCCGGGCCGGGAAGCTCCTACAATGAGCAGTTCTTC. This gives the protein CASSPGPGSSYNEQFF.

The chain has TRBV5-1 and TRBJ1-5, with 7 bases that match TRBD1. The CDR3 totals 14 residues. Losses at the gene ends were 4 bases for V and 6 bases for J; bases not matched to a gene: 7. CDR1 and CDR2 from the germline V gene are SGHRS and YFSETQ. The CDR3 nucleotides are TGCGCCAGCAGCCCGGACAGGCGGGGTCAGCCCCAGCATTTT. Protein sequence: CASSPDRRGQPQHF.

The chain employs TRBV5-6 and TRBJ1-4; 7 bases agree with TRBD1. V shed 4 bases and J 5 bases; nucleotides not matched to a gene: 8. The CDR3 contains 15 residues. Per the germline V gene, CDR1 is SGHDT and CDR2 is YYEEEE. CDR3 protein: CASSLTGTENEKLFF. CDR3 nucleotides: TGTGCCAGCAGCCTTACCGGGACAGAAAATGAAAAACTGTTTTTT. Drawing the rest from reference TRBV5-6 and TRBJ1-4, the complete variable domain is DAGVTQSPTHLIKTRGQQVTLRCSPKSGHDTVSWYQQALGQGPQFIFQYYEEEERQRGNFPDRFSGHQFPNYSSELNVNALLLGDSALYLCASSLTGTENEKLFFGSGTQLSVL.

The V call is TRBV7-9, the J call TRBJ1-2; TRBD1 matches 8 bases. J lost 6 bases, V lost 5 bases, and 8 bases had no gene match. Germline V gene lookup returns CDR1 SEHNR and CDR2 FQNEAQ (reference sequence). CDR3 length: 14 amino acids. As DNA, the CDR3 is TGTGCCAGCAGCGGAGGACAGGGAGGAGATGGCTACACCTTC. It is translated as CASSGGQGGDGYTF.

J is TRBJ2-1 and V is TRBV19, with 8 positions matching TRBD1. V shed 9 bases, J shed 4 bases, and the junction held 11 bases outside the gene matches. The CDR3 is 15 residues long. Germline V gene sequence: CDR1 LNHDA, CDR2 SQIVND (reference sequence). The CDR3 loop reads CASTFQGAGYNEQFF. CDR3 nucleotides: TGTGCCAGCACCTTCCAGGGGGCCGGATACAATGAGCAGTTCTTC.

J is TRBJ2-7 and V is TRBV7-8; weak D call: TRBD1 (6 bases). Germline-derived CDR1 and CDR2 are SGHVS and FQNEAQ. CDR3 length: 13 residues. V was trimmed by 10 bases and J by 2 bases, leaving 15 bases between them. In nucleotides, the CDR3 is TGTGCCACCGGGGCAGGGGTCCCCTACGAGCAGTACTTC. It yields the protein CATGAGVPYEQYF.

The rearrangement joins TRBV19 to TRBJ1-2, with D unclear. Germline lookup yields CDR1 LNHDA and CDR2 SQIVND (reference sequence). Between the trimmed V and J ends, which lost 7 bases and 5 bases, there was a span of 20 bases. CDR3 length: 15 amino acids. CDR3 nucleotides: TGTGCCAGTATTGGTCCGGCGGCCTTCGGGTATGGCTACACCTTC. Residues: CASIGPAAFGYGYTF.

The chain is built from TRBV7-3 and TRBJ2-1; TRBD2 aligns across 9 bases. V was pared by 2 bases and J by 2 bases, with 1 base of the junction left unmatched. This CDR3 has 15 amino acids. Germline V lookup: CDR1 SGHTA, CDR2 FQGTGA. As DNA, the CDR3 is TGTGCCAGCAGCTTATCTAGCGGGGCCTACAATGAGCAGTTCTTC. It codes for CASSLSSGAYNEQFF.

V and J are TRBV5-4 and TRBJ1-2, with D unclear. Trimming took off 4 bases at V and 6 bases at J, with 16 bases between the two ends. The germline V gene encodes CDR1 SGHNT and CDR2 YYREEE (reference sequence). The CDR3 loop spans 14 amino acids. The CDR3 is CASSTHEPENGYTF. The CDR3 DNA reads as TGTGCCAGCAGCACCCACGAACCCGAGAATGGCTACACCTTC.

The CDR3 sequence is CASSIGDRGNEQFF. CDR3 bases: TGTGCCAGTAGTATAGGGGACAGAGGGAATGAGCAGTTCTTC. This chain uses TRBV19 with TRBJ2-1, with 7 bases fitting TRBD1. Germline V gene lookup returns CDR1 LNHDA and CDR2 SQIVND (reference sequence). V gave up 1 base and J gave up 7 bases; unmatched junction bases: 4. The CDR3 contains 14 residues.

V is TRBV6-5 and J is TRBJ2-7, with TRBD2 as a possible D gene (5 bases). Germline values: CDR1 MNHEY, CDR2 SVGAGI. V gave up 7 bases and J gave up 0 bases, with 13 bases separating them. CDR3 length: 14 amino acids. The CDR3 region is CASKTSDGSYEQYF. As DNA, the CDR3 is TGTGCCAGCAAAACTAGTGATGGCTCCTACGAGCAGTACTTC.

With regard to this clone: Other DNA sequences of this sample code for an identical CDR3. The chain has TRBV27 and TRBJ2-3; 7 nucleotides agree with TRBD2. This CDR3 comprises 12 residues. CDR1 and CDR2 (germline): MNHEY, SMNVEV (reference sequence). V shed 5 bases, J shed 6 bases, and the junction held 2 bases outside the gene matches. The CDR3 region has the DNA TGTGCCAGCAGTCCAGCGGGGGATACGCAGTATTTT. It translates to CASSPAGDTQYF.

This chain links TRBV9 with TRBJ1-1; D remains unclear. Per germline, CDR1 SGDLS and CDR2 YYNGEE. Trimming removed 0 bases from V and 3 bases from J, with 6 bases in between. The CDR3 contains 13 residues. This chain's CDR3 is CASSVEADTEAFF. As DNA, the CDR3 is TGTGCCAGCAGCGTAGAGGCGGACACTGAAGCTTTCTTT.

The chain employs TRBV5-1 and TRBJ1-2; tentatively, D is TRBD1 (6 bases). The V gene's germline CDR1 is SGHRS and CDR2 YFSETQ. The CDR3 is 14 residues long. V was cut by 5 bases and J by 2 bases, with 13 bases left in between. CDR3 amino acids: CASSTRTDNYGYTF. The CDR3 nucleotides read TGCGCCAGCAGTACCCGGACAGACAACTATGGCTACACCTTC.

This chain joins TRBV15 and TRBJ2-7; perhaps TRBD1 as D (6 bases). With 5 bases removed from V and 3 bases from J, the gap between germline ends came to 14 bases. The CDR3 loop spans 14 amino acids. The germline V gene has CDR1 LNHNV and CDR2 YYDKDF (reference sequence). The CDR3 bases are TGTGCCACCAGCGGCGAGGACAGAAACTACGAGCAGTACTTC. This codes for CATSGEDRNYEQYF. The variable domain in full, with the rest retrieved from reference TRBV15 and TRBJ2-7, is DAMVIQNPRYQVTQFGKPVTLSCSQTLNHNVMYWYQQKSSQAPKLLFHYYDKDFNNEADTPDNFQSRRPNTSFCFLDIRSPGLGDTAMYLCATSGEDRNYEQYFGPGTRLTVT.

The CDR3 nucleotides read TGCAGCGTTGAGAAGGGGGTGAACACTGAAGCTTTCTTT. The encoded protein is CSVEKGVNTEAFF. The chain couples TRBV29-1 to TRBJ1-1, with a tentative D call TRBD1 (6 bases). Germline V gene sequence: CDR1 SQVTM, CDR2 ANQGSEA. The CDR3 is made up of 13 amino acids. V was cut by 3 bases and J by 0 bases, with 8 bases left in between.

The V call is TRBV5-1, the J call TRBJ1-4, with D possibly being TRBD1 (5 bases). Germline V gene data show CDR1 as SGHRS and CDR2 as YFSETQ. The CDR3 sequence is 16 residues long. Trimming cost V 1 base and J 2 bases, with 12 bases left between them. The CDR3 bases are TGCGCCAGCAGCTTGTGGGCGGGGGAGACTAATGAAAAACTGTTTTTT. Its protein product is CASSLWAGETNEKLFF.

The J gene is TRBJ1-2, the V gene TRBV13; D call uncertain. The CDR3 is made up of 19 amino acids. V was clipped by 4 bases and J by 8 bases, with 32 bases between them. Germline V gene data show CDR1 as PRHDT and CDR2 as FYEKMQ (reference sequence). The CDR3 spells CASSSTAGTTPMDFWGYTF. CDR3 DNA: TGTGCCAGCAGCTCAACGGCGGGAACGACCCCTATGGATTTTTGGGGCTACACCTTC.

V usage is TRBV27 and J usage is TRBJ1-5; D unclear. Germline V gives CDR1 MNHEY, CDR2 SMNVEV (reference sequence). V dropped 0 bases and J dropped 4 bases, with 4 bases sitting between them. This CDR3 contains 13 residues. The CDR3 here is CASSLSTNQPQHF. The CDR3 nucleotides are TGTGCCAGCAGTTTATCTACTAATCAGCCCCAGCATTTT.

The rearrangement links TRBV27 to TRBJ2-5; 8 bases map to TRBD1. Near its end, the DNA agrees better with TRBJ2-7, so the J call may be wrong. The CDR3 is made up of 13 amino acids. Germline V gene lookup returns CDR1 MNHEY and CDR2 SMNVEV (reference sequence). CDR3 in amino acids: CASRPQGAYEQYF. The CDR3, as DNA: TGTGCCAGCAGGCCGCAGGGGGCTTACGAGCAGTACTTC.

V gene TRBV6-1 combines with J gene TRBJ1-4; weak D call: TRBD1 (6 bases). Germline CDR1 and CDR2: MNHNS and SASEGT. This CDR3 is built from 13 residues. Trimming pared 2 bases from V and 13 bases from J, leaving 14 bases between. DNA of the CDR3: TGTGCCAGCAGTGAACCCACAGGGTTCCTACTGTTTTTT. Its translation: CASSEPTGFLLFF.

J is TRBJ2-1 and V is TRBV6-1; TRBD1 agrees at 7 bases. The V gene's germline CDR1 is MNHNS and CDR2 SASEGT. This CDR3 is built from 12 residues. Trimming removed 4 bases from V and 6 bases from J; junction bases left unmatched: 0. This chain's CDR3 is CASSGQGNEQFF. The CDR3 DNA reads TGTGCCAGCAGTGGACAGGGCAATGAGCAGTTCTTC.

The chain couples TRBV7-2 to TRBJ2-6; D gene uncertain. This CDR3 has 13 amino acids. Germline CDR1 is SGHTA and CDR2 is FQGNSA. The ends were cut back, 8 bases at V and 3 bases at J, with 8 bases in the middle. In nucleotides, the CDR3 is TGTGCCAGCCCCCCACTTGGGGCCAACGTCCTGACTTTC. It codes for CASPPLGANVLTF. Based on the CDR3 plus reference TRBV7-2 and TRBJ2-6, the full variable domain is GAGVSQSPSNKVTEKGKDVELRCDPISGHTALYWYRQSLGQGLEFLIYFQGNSAPDKSGLPSDRFSAERTGGSVSTLTIQRTQQEDSAVYLCASPPLGANVLTFGAGSRLTVL.